This T cell receptor beta chain was documented in a study of T-cell reconstitution after alpha-beta-depleted transplantation in children. V lost 0 bases, J lost 4 bases, and 22 bases lay in between. CDR3 size: 18 residues. CDR1 and CDR2 (germline): MGHRA, YSYEKL. It was with unique molecular identifiers that the TCRbeta library was prepared. Each CDR3 protein is one row after TCRdb ran MiXCR on the PCR reads. The repertoire holds fewer than 500,000 distinct CDR3 sequences, with around two fifths as singletons. Sequencing used PBMCs, obtained before TCRalphabeta/CD19-depleted stem cell transplant. This clonotype was sampled from a girl aged 2-10 years with aplastic anemia, due to receive a stem cell transplant. This chain connects TRBV4-1 to TRBJ2-7, with a possible D match to TRBD2 (6 bases). CDR3 DNA sequence: TGCGCCAGCAGCCAAGAAGATGTCCGGGCGGGATGGATGTACGAGCAGTACTTC. It encodes CASSQEDVRAGWMYEQYF.